This entry lists 4 T cell receptor beta chains sequenced from one sample in a study of T cells in Graves' hyperthyroidism and ophthalmopathy. From RNA transcripts, TCR beta CDR3 regions were amplified. Initially, a first-round RT-PCR of the TCR CDR3 employed the HTBI primer set. TCRdb re-called the multiplex PCR reads through MiXCR, storing one row per CDR3 protein. The table records more than 550,000 distinct CDR3 sequences, 18% of them present only once. Material for sequencing was blood. Receptors originate from a woman aged 50 to 60 with Graves' hyperthyroidism that later progressed to Graves' ophthalmopathy.

This clonotype appeared once. Relative to the germline gene, one junction end is altered; a read error may explain this. V is TRBV5-6 and J is TRBJ1-2; 7 bases match TRBD1. The CDR3 is 15 amino acids. Germline V gives CDR1 SGHDT, CDR2 YYEEEE. CDR3 DNA: TGTGCCAGCAGCCCGCCTGGCGGAGGGGGCTATGGCCACACCTTC. This codes for CASSPPGGGGYGHTF.

This clonotype was detected a few times. The chain carries TRBV12-3 or TRBV12-4 and TRBJ1-2; D possibly corresponds to TRBD1 (5 bases). The CDR3 contains 15 residues. Deletions cut 2 bases from V and 2 bases from J, with 12 bases between. CDR3 DNA: TGTGCCAGCAGTTTACGGGACGACGGAAACTATGGCTACACCTTC. Encoded protein: CASSLRDDGNYGYTF.

In this sample, this clonotype turned up many times. The CDR3 bases are TGTGCCAGCTCACTGGACAAAGGCAACTATGGCTACACCTTC. This sequence encodes CASSLDKGNYGYTF. The chain employs TRBV18 and TRBJ1-2; weak D call: TRBD1 (5 bases). This CDR3 comprises 14 residues. The ends were cut back, 4 bases at V and 2 bases at J, with 11 bases in the middle. Germline values: CDR1 KGHSH, CDR2 LQKENI.

There are a few counts of this clonotype. The genes are TRBV20-1 and TRBJ1-2; tentative D call: TRBD1 (6 bases). The length of the CDR3 is 14 residues. Germline V gene data show CDR1 as DFQATT and CDR2 as SNEGSKA (reference sequence). Trimming cost V 2 bases and J 4 bases, with 14 bases left between them. The CDR3 is CSARPPGAVYGYTF. The CDR3 region has the DNA TGCAGTGCTAGACCCCCAGGGGCGGTCTATGGCTACACCTTC.